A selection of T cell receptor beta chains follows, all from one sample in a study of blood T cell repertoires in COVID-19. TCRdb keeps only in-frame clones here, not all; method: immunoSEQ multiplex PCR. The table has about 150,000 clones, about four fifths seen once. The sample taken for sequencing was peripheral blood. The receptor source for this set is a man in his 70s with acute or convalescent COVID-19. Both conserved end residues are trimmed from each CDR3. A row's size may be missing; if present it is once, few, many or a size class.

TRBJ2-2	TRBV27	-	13	ASSPRGTNTGELF
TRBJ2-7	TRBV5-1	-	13	ASSPGGLGVHEQY
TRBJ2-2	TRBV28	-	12	ASTPRRDTGELF
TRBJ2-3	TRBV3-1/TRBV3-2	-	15	ASSQDLSLSWTDTQY
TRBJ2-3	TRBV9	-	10	ASSPGTDTQY
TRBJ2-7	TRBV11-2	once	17	ASSFREGLAGEARYEQY
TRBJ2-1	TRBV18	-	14	ASSPPQQGAYNEQF
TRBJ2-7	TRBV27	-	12	ASSHGDQNYEQY
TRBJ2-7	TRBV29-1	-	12	SVSRGQGYDEQY
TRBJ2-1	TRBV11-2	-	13	ASSSLAGVSNEQF
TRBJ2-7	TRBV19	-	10	ASSIGRDEQY
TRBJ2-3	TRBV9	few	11	ASSVTSTDTQY
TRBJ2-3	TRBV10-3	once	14	AISESNRGPWATQY
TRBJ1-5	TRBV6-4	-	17	ASSECSGGPWASNQPQH
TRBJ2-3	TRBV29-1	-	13	SVRGGQGRPDTQY
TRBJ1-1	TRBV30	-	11	AWSGQTNTEAF
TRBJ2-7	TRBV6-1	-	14	ASSDVLFSGGSEQY
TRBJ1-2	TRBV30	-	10	AWSAQNYGYT
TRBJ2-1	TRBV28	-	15	ASSPGGLAGSYNEQF
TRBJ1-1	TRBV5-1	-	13	ASSLWGSMNTEAF
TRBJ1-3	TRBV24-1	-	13	ATSDSKGAGDTIY
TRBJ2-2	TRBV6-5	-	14	ASSSYGTQNTGELF
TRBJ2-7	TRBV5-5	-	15	ASSFPARGTENYEQY
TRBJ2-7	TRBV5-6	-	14	ASSEGQGLNTYEQY
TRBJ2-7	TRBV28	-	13	ASSSSGTGSYEQY
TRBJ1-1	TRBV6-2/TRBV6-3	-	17	ASSYSKKIQGQIDTEAF
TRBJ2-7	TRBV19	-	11	ASSPAPSYEQY
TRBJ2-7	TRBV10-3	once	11	AISESGGPDQY
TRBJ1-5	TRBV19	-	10	ASRYSNQPQH
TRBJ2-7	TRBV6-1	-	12	ASSERGQSYEQY
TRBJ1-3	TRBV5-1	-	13	ASSQGATTGNTIY
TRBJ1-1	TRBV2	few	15	ASTRGAPGGMNTEAF
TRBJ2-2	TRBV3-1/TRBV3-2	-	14	ASSQWTGSVAGELF
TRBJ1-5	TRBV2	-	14	ASTPGQGVRNQPQH
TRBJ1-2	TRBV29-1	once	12	SVATTGVDYGYT
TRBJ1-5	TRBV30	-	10	AWSDSNQPQH
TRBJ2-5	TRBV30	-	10	AWNGGQETQY
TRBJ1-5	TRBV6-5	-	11	ASSTGGQQPQH
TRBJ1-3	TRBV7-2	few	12	ASSLALPGVPIY
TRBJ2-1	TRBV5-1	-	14	ASSVTGTSAYNEQF
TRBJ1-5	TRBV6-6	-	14	ASSYSMGRFNQPQH